This T cell receptor (beta chain) came from a study of T cell responses to AZD1222 COVID-19 vaccine. The wider study: Analyses pooled second doses at about 4 or about 12 weeks.

CDR3 size: 15 residues. V dropped 0 bases and J dropped 7 bases, with 16 bases sitting between them. The germline V gene encodes CDR1 LGHDT and CDR2 YNNKEL (reference sequence). Data came from immunoSEQ multiplex PCR; TCRdb stores just in-frame clones and leaves some out. This sample has 85,000 to 110,000 clones, with approximately 89% found just once. The chain employs TRBV3-1 (or the pseudogene TRBV3-2) and TRBJ2-7; D possibly uses TRBD1 or TRBD2 (6 bases each). The TCR comes from an adult in good health. The sequencing here drew on peripheral blood, taken on day 0 of AZD1222 vaccination. In DNA, the CDR3 is TGTGCCAGCAGCCAAGAGAGGGGGGTTCGGAAAGAGCAGTACTTC. This gives the protein CASSQERGVRKEQYF.